Each of the 24 T cell receptor beta chains below was sequenced from the same sample in a study of blood T cell repertoires in COVID-19. TCRdb keeps only in-frame clones here, not all; method: immunoSEQ multiplex PCR. Counted here are about 81,000 clones, approximately 82% occurring once; the ten biggest clones make up less than 8.5%. The specimen was peripheral blood. Every receptor here comes from a human donor in a cohort sampled during active COVID-19.

The sample holds one count of this clone. The chain employs TRBV3-1 (or the pseudogene TRBV3-2) and TRBJ1-6, with D possibly being TRBD1 (6 bases). V lost 0 bases and J 16 bases, leaving 13 bases between the germline ends. From germline, CDR1 is LGHDT and CDR2 YNNKEL (reference sequence). The CDR3 has 13 amino acids. The CDR3 DNA is TGTGCCAGCAGCCAAGATCCGGGACACTCACTCCACTTT. Residues: CASSQDPGHSLHF.

The chain is built from TRBV4-1 and TRBJ2-2; 9 positions agree with TRBD1. The V and J ends lost 4 bases and 5 bases, in that order; junction bases with no gene match: 5. The CDR3 extends over 15 amino acids. Germline-derived CDR1 and CDR2 are MGHRA and YSYEKL. The CDR3 is CASSPRDRGTGELFF. DNA for the CDR3: TGCGCCAGCAGCCCACGAGACAGGGGGACCGGGGAGCTGTTTTTT.

V gene TRBV12-3 or TRBV12-4 combines with J gene TRBJ1-1; no definite D call. The CDR3 length is 13 residues. The V end lost 5 bases, the J end lost 0 bases, and 7 bases lay between the germline ends. The CDR3 region is CASSLSMNTEAFF. Here the CDR3 DNA reads TGTGCCAGCAGTCTGAGTATGAACACTGAAGCTTTCTTT.

V and J are TRBV9 and TRBJ2-1, with TRBD1 as a possible D gene (6 bases). CDR1 and CDR2 (germline): SGDLS, YYNGEE. Trimming shortened V by 5 bases and J by 7 bases, and 16 bases separated the two germline ends. CDR3 size: 14 residues. CDR3 region: CASSAVLGGNEQFF. CDR3 DNA: TGTGCCAGCAGTGCGGTACTAGGGGGTAATGAGCAGTTCTTC.

CDR3 nucleotide sequence: TGTGCTAGTGGTTCCACTCAGCGGGGGGGCCTGACAGATACGCAGTATTTT. This sequence encodes CASGSTQRGGLTDTQYF. The chain combines TRBV12-5 with TRBJ2-3, with 10 nucleotides matching TRBD2. Germline V gives CDR1 LGHNT, CDR2 FRNRAP. This CDR3 is built from 17 residues. The trim removed 4 bases at V and 3 bases at J, leaving 10 bases unmatched.

This clone was seen once. The rearrangement uses TRBV6-1 and TRBJ1-6, with TRBD1 as a possible D gene (5 bases). V was pared by 3 bases and J by 9 bases, with 12 bases between. The CDR3 is made up of 14 amino acids. Germline V CDR1 and CDR2: MNHNS, SASEGT. The CDR3 DNA is TGTGCCAGCAGTGAGCAGGGTTGGGCTTCACCCCTCCACTTT. It is translated as CASSEQGWASPLHF.

The chain has TRBV3-1 (or the pseudogene TRBV3-2) and TRBJ2-2; 9 bases agree with TRBD1. The V gene end was trimmed by 3 bases and the J gene end by 7 bases; junction bases not matched to a gene: 6. CDR3 length: 15 amino acids. CDR1 and CDR2 (germline): LGHDT, YNNKEL (reference sequence). CDR3 nucleotide sequence: TGTGCCAGCAGCCAGGGGGGACAGGGAGGCGGGGAGCTGTTTTTT. Translating it yields CASSQGGQGGGELFF.

The chain joins TRBV12-3 or TRBV12-4 to TRBJ2-2; no reliable D call. The CDR3 runs to 13 residues. V lost 5 bases to trimming and J lost 5 bases, with 9 bases between them. The CDR3 DNA is TGTGCCAGCAGTCCCGACAAAACCGGGGAGCTGTTTTTT. Its protein is CASSPDKTGELFF.

This sequence joins TRBV6-5 and TRBJ1-6; weak D call: TRBD1 (6 bases). There are 14 residues in the CDR3. V lost 7 bases and J 11 bases, leaving 18 bases between the germline ends. The germline V gene has CDR1 MNHEY and CDR2 SVGAGI. The CDR3, as DNA: TGTGCCAGCACTACCCAGGGGAAACATCCACCCCTCCACTTT. Its protein is CASTTQGKHPPLHF.

V and J are TRBV18 and TRBJ1-3; TRBD1 matches 9 bases. This CDR3 is 15 amino acids long. Trimming removed 4 bases from V and 0 bases from J; junction bases left unmatched: 1. CDR1 and CDR2 from the germline V gene are KGHSH and LQKENI. The CDR3 DNA is TGTGCCAGCTCACTGGGACAGGGCTCTGGAAACACCATATATTTT. Translated, it gives CASSLGQGSGNTIYF. Filled out from reference TRBV18 and TRBJ1-3, the complete variable domain reads NAGVMQNPRHLVRRRGQEARLRCSPMKGHSHVYWYRQLPEEGLKFMVYLQKENIIDESGMPKERFSAEFPKEGPSILRIQQVVRGDSAAYFCASSLGQGSGNTIYFGEGSWLTVV.

The chain employs TRBV11-1 and TRBJ1-2; D gene uncertain. The CDR3 is 14 amino acids. Germline CDR1 SGHAT, CDR2 FQDESV (reference sequence). V was cut by 6 bases and J by 0 bases, with 11 bases left in between. CDR3 sequence: CASSQNGANYGYTF. The DNA of the CDR3 is TGTGCCAGCAGTCAGAACGGGGCTAACTATGGCTACACCTTC.

V usage is TRBV19 and J usage is TRBJ1-1, with D perhaps TRBD1 (5 bases). The germline V gene encodes CDR1 LNHDA and CDR2 SQIVND (reference sequence). Trimming pared 1 base from V and 4 bases from J, leaving 13 bases between. The CDR3 has 15 residues. The CDR3: CASSIGPGGGTEAFF. The CDR3 DNA reads as TGTGCCAGTAGTATAGGTCCGGGGGGAGGCACTGAAGCTTTCTTT.

This sequence joins TRBV20-1 and TRBJ1-2, with D tentatively TRBD1 (6 bases). The germline V gene encodes CDR1 DFQATT and CDR2 SNEGSKA (reference sequence). The V end lost 3 bases, the J end lost 8 bases, and 13 bases lay between the germline ends. This CDR3 spans 12 amino acids. DNA of the CDR3: TGCAGTGCTAGTCTGGGGGCGCGCGGCTACACCTTC. This gives the protein CSASLGARGYTF.

The chain recombines TRBV4-3 with TRBJ1-2; D is unresolved. V was clipped by 0 bases and J by 8 bases, with 13 bases between them. This CDR3 contains 14 residues. CDR1 is LGHNA and CDR2 is YSLEER in the germline V gene. The CDR3 nucleotides are TGCGCCAGCAGCCAAGATGAAGGATCGGGAGGCTACACCTTC. Translation: CASSQDEGSGGYTF.

The J gene is TRBJ2-7, the V gene TRBV9, with a weak D call TRBD2 (5 bases). The CDR3 contains 15 residues. The germline V gene has CDR1 SGDLS and CDR2 YYNGEE. Trimming removed 1 base from V and 6 bases from J, with 17 bases in between. The DNA of the CDR3 is TGTGCCAGCAGCGTAAGCGCAGGAGGCCTGCTCGAGCAGTACTTC. Translated: CASSVSAGGLLEQYF.

The rearrangement uses TRBV25-1 and TRBJ2-3; D may be TRBD1 (6 bases). Germline V lookup: CDR1 MGHDK, CDR2 SYGVNS. Trimming took 5 bases from V and 0 from J, leaving 9 bases between them. CDR3 length: 14 residues. CDR3 loop: CASSLQGSTDTQYF. The CDR3, as DNA: TGTGCCAGCAGTCTACAGGGTAGCACAGATACGCAGTATTTT.

The gene calls are TRBV5-4 and TRBJ2-7; 7 bases are a match to TRBD1. The length of the CDR3 is 15 residues. Germline-derived CDR1 and CDR2 are SGHNT and YYREEE (reference sequence). V lost 3 bases to trimming and J lost 5 bases; unmatched junction nucleotides: 11. For the CDR3, the DNA is TGTGCCAGCAGCTCTATGGGACAGCCGCCTAACGAGCAGTACTTC. This gives the protein CASSSMGQPPNEQYF.

This chain joins TRBV19 and TRBJ2-7, with 7 positions matching TRBD2. The CDR3 has 13 amino acids. The junction had 10 bases not matched to a gene; V was cut back by 7 bases and J by 7 bases. Germline CDR1 reads LNHDA; CDR2 reads SQIVND (reference sequence). The CDR3: CASKFGVRGEQYF. The CDR3 nucleotides read TGTGCCAGTAAATTCGGAGTGCGGGGGGAGCAGTACTTC. The full variable domain, its missing parts supplied by reference TRBV19 and TRBJ2-7, is DGGITQSPKYLFRKEGQNVTLSCEQNLNHDAMYWYRQDPGQGLRLIYYSQIVNDFQKGDIAEGYSVSREKKESFPLTVTSAQKNPTAFYLCASKFGVRGEQYFGPGTRLTVT.

The chain uses TRBV7-2 and TRBJ2-5; no clear D. V lost 4 bases to trimming and J lost 5 bases, with 14 bases between them. The CDR3 is made up of 14 amino acids. The germline gives CDR1 SGHTA, CDR2 FQGNSA. The CDR3 coding sequence is TGTGCCAGCAGCTCTTCTAACCCCTGGGAGACCCAGTACTTC. It specifies CASSSSNPWETQYF.

The V gene is TRBV6-5, the J gene TRBJ1-1, with D uncertain. The germline gives CDR1 MNHEY, CDR2 SVGAGI. The CDR3 spans 11 residues. Trimming removed 10 bases at V and 2 bases at J, with 8 bases between. The CDR3 coding sequence is TGTGCCACCGTATTTAACACTGAAGCTTTCTTT. It specifies CATVFNTEAFF.

This rearrangement joins TRBV6-5 to TRBJ1-3; D perhaps matches TRBD1 (6 bases). V lost 0 bases, J lost 4 bases, and 10 bases lay in between. The CDR3 runs 15 residues. Germline CDR1 and CDR2: MNHEY and SVGAGI. The CDR3 region has the DNA TGTGCCAGCAGTTACTCAGAGGGGGTCGGAAACACCATATATTTT. The encoded protein is CASSYSEGVGNTIYF.

This chain uses TRBV12-3 or TRBV12-4 with TRBJ2-1; no firm D call. The CDR3 runs 11 residues. Trimming pared 3 bases from V and 10 bases from J, leaving 7 bases between. The CDR3 here is CASSLLEEQFF. For the CDR3, the DNA is TGTGCCAGCAGTTTGTTAGAGGAGCAGTTCTTC.

The V call is TRBV12-5, the J call TRBJ2-6, with 9 bases aligning to TRBD2. Germline-derived CDR1 and CDR2 are LGHNT and FRNRAP. V was clipped by 2 bases and J by 0 bases; unmatched bases: 5. This CDR3 region has 18 residues. The CDR3 DNA sequence: TGTGCTAGTGGTTTGAGACTAGCGGCAAACTCTGGGGCCAACGTCCTGACTTTC. The encoded protein is CASGLRLAANSGANVLTF.

The chain is built from TRBV5-4 and TRBJ1-4, with D perhaps matching TRBD1 (6 bases). Trimming pared 2 bases from V and 3 bases from J, leaving 11 bases between. CDR3 length: 15 amino acids. CDR1 SGHNT and CDR2 YYREEE come from the germline V gene (reference sequence). In DNA, the CDR3 is TGTGCCAGCAGCTTACGGGGGGGGCCTAATGAAAAACTGTTTTTT. Encoded protein: CASSLRGGPNEKLFF.